The clone carrying this T cell receptor beta chain came up a few times. Its antigen is unknown. Autoimmune disease history or systemic immunosuppression meant exclusion. These data are taken from a study of OX40 agonist ivuxolimab in advanced cancers. Whole-study context: The treatment was a fully human IgG2 OX40 agonist, ivuxolimab. All patients had ivuxolimab intravenously every 2 weeks at 0.01 to 10 mg/kg. Study results and caveats: The study found that CD8+ T cells averaged more expanded clones than CD4+.

Clones were read by immunoSEQ multiplex PCR, and TCRdb kept only the in-frame ones, dropping some. The sample comprises some 75,000 clones, more than 70% of which are singletons, and around 0.7% rests with the top ten. V lost 4 bases, J lost 3 bases, and 12 bases lay in between. The CDR3 sequence is 14 residues long. CDR1 is MNHNS, CDR2 SASEGT, per germline. This chain joins TRBV6-1 and TRBJ1-1; perhaps TRBD1 as D (5 bases). Sequencing used CD4+ or CD8+ T cells sorted from blood, obtained in a trial of the OX40 agonist ivuxolimab. This TCR was sampled from an adult with an advanced solid tumor such as melanoma, head and neck, liver or kidney cancer. CDR3 bases: TGTGCCAGCAGTGTAGCCAGGGTCGACACTGAAGCTTTCTTT. Translating it yields CASSVARVDTEAFF.